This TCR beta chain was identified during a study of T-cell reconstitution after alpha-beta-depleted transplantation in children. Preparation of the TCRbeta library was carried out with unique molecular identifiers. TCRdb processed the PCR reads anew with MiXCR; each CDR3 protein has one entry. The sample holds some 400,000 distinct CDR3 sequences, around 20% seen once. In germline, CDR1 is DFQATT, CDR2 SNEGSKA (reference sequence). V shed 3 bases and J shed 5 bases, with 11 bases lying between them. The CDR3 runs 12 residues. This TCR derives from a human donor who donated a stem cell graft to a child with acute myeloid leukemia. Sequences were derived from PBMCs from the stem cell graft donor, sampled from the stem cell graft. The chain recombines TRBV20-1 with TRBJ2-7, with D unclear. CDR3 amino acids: CSASGLRNEQYF. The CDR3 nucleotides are TGCAGTGCTAGCGGTTTAAGAAACGAGCAGTACTTC.